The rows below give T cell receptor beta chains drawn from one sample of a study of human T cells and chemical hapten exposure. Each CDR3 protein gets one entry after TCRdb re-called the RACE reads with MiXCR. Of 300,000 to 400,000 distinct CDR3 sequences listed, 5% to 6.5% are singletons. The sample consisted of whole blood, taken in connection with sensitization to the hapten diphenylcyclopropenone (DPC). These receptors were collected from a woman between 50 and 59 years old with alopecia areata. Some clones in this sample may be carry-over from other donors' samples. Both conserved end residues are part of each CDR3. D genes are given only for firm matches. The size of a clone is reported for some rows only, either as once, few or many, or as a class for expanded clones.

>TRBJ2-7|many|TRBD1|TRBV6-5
TGTGCCAGCAGTTACTACAGGGGCTACGAGCAGTACTTC
CASSYYRGYEQYF
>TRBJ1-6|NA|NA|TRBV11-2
TGTGCCAGCAATCGGGGACAATCCGATTCACCCCTCCACTTT
CASNRGQSDSPLHF
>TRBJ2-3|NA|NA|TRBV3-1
TGTGCCAGCAGCCACATCATGGGTCCAGATACGCAGTATTTT
CASSHIMGPDTQYF
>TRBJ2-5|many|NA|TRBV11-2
TGTGCCAGCAGCTTAATAAATGGAGGGACCCAGTACTTC
CASSLINGGTQYF
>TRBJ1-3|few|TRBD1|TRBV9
TGTGCCAGCAACTCAGGGGAGACAGGGGTTGCCGGAAACACCATATATTTT
CASNSGETGVAGNTIYF
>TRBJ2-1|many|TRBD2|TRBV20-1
TGCAGTGCAAGAGGGACTAGCGGAGGCAATGAGCAGTTCTTC
CSARGTSGGNEQFF
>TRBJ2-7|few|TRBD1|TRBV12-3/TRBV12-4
TGTGCCAGCAGAACCGACAGGGCAGAGCAGTACTTC
CASRTDRAEQYF
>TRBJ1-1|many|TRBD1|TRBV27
TGTGCCAGCAGGGAGGGACAGGGGTACACTGAAGCTTTCTTT
CASREGQGYTEAFF
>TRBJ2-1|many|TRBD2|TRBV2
TGTGCCAGCAGGATGACTAGCTTGTCTGAGCAGTTCTTC
CASRMTSLSEQFF
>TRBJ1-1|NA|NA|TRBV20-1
TGCAGTGCTGAAGACAGTTCAGAGAACACTGAAGCTTTCTTT
CSAEDSSENTEAFF
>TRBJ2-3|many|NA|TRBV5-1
TGCGCCAGCAGCTTGGTAGTCCCAGATACGCAGTATTTT
CASSLVVPDTQYF
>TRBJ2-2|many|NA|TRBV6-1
TGTGCCAGCAGCCTCGGATTCGGAGCCGCGGCCGGGGAGCTGTTTTTT
CASSLGFGAAAGELFF
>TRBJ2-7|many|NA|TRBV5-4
TGTGCCAGCAGCTTGATCGGAATATCCTCCTACGAGCAGTACTTC
CASSLIGISSYEQYF
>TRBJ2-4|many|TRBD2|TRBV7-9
TGTGCCAGCAGCACCACTAGCGGTCCTGCCTGGAACATTCAGTACTTC
CASSTTSGPAWNIQYF
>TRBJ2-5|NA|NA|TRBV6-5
TGTGCCAGCAAAACGGACTATTCAGAGACCCAGTACTTC
CASKTDYSETQYF
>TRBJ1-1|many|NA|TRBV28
TGTGCCAGCAGTTTGTCCACGATGAACACTGAAGCTTTCTTT
CASSLSTMNTEAFF
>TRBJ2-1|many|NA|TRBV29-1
TGCAGCGTTCGTCCCCAGAGCAATGAGCAGTTCTTC
CSVRPQSNEQFF
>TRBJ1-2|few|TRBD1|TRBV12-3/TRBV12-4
TGTGCCAGCAGTATAACAGGGGGCTATGGCTACACCTTC
CASSITGGYGYTF
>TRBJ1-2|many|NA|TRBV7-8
TGTGCCAGCAGCTCGGGGAGGGCCTACGGCTACACCTTC
CASSSGRAYGYTF
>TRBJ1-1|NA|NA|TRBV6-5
TGTGCCAGCAGTTACGATCCCGCCCCGAACACTGAAGCTTTCTTT
CASSYDPAPNTEAFF
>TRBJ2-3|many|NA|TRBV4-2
TGTGCCAGCAGCCAAGACCGACTAGTTGGGCACACAGATACGCAGTATTTT
CASSQDRLVGHTDTQYF
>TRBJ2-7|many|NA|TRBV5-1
TGCGCCAGCAGCTTGGCTGGCAGTAACTACGAGCAGTACTTC
CASSLAGSNYEQYF
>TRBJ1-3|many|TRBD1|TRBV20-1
TGCAGTGCTAGTATAGACAGGGGGCCTTCTGGAAACACCATATATTTT
CSASIDRGPSGNTIYF
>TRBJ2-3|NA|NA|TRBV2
TGTGCCAGCAGTGAGAGGGCTAGCGAGGCAGATACGCAGTATTTT
CASSERASEADTQYF
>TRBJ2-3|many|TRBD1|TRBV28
TGTGCCAGCAGCACTCCGGGACAGAACACAGATACGCAGTATTTT
CASSTPGQNTDTQYF
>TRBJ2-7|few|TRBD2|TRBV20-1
TGCAGTGCTAGAGATCGTGGGCTAGCGGACATGTTTGAGCAGTACTTC
CSARDRGLADMFEQYF
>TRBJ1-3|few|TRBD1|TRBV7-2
TGTGCCAGCAGCTCCGTGACAGGGCCGGGAAACACCATATATTTT
CASSSVTGPGNTIYF
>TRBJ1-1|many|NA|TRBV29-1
TGCAGCGTTGAGCGGGGGGCTAGTGAAGCTTTCTTT
CSVERGASEAFF
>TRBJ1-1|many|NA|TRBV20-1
TGCAGTGCTAGAAGGACGGGCACTGAAGCTTTCTTT
CSARRTGTEAFF
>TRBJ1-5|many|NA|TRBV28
TGTGCGGCGAGGTTTATTAATCAGCCCCAGCATTTT
CAARFINQPQHF
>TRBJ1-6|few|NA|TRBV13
TGTGCCAGCAGCCCGGGGAGCGCGGCGCCCCTCCACTTT
CASSPGSAAPLHF
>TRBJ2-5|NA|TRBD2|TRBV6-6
TGTGCCAGCAGAGAGTCCGCCGGGAGGGCCCAAGAGACCCAGTACTTC
CASRESAGRAQETQYF
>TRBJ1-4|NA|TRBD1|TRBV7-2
TGTGCCAGCAGCTTAGAAGGGACAGGGGATGAAAAACTGTTTTTT
CASSLEGTGDEKLFF
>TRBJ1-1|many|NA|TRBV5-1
TGCGCCAGCAGCTTGGACAGGGTAATTGGCACTGAAGCTTTCTTT
CASSLDRVIGTEAFF
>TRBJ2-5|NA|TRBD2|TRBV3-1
TGTGCCAGCAGCCAAGATCCGGGGGGGCCCGCGGAGGGAGAGACCCAGTACTTC
CASSQDPGGPAEGETQYF
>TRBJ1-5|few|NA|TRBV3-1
TGTGCCAGCAGCCAAGAAATCATGGGAGGGAGCAATCAGCCCCAGCATTTT
CASSQEIMGGSNQPQHF
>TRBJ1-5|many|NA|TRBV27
TGTGCCAGCAGTTTAGGACGGGTCAATCAGCCCCAGCATTTT
CASSLGRVNQPQHF
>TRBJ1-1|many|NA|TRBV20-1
TGCAGTGCTAGGGGGTCAGGGGCCGCACTCACTGAAGCTTTCTTT
CSARGSGAALTEAFF
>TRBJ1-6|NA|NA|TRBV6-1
TGTGCCAGCAGTGACGACGGATTGGGCACCCTCCACTTT
CASSDDGLGTLHF